The 16 T cell receptor beta chains presented below share a single source sample, sequenced in a study of blood T cell repertoires in COVID-19. The data were produced by immunoSEQ multiplex PCR, yet TCRdb's version contains in-frame clones alone and is incomplete. The sample holds around 220,000 clones, roughly 82% seen once. Sequenced material: peripheral blood. All receptors derive from an elderly woman with active or convalescent COVID-19.

This sequence joins TRBV5-6 and TRBJ1-1; 7 bases agree with TRBD1. Germline-derived CDR1 and CDR2 are SGHDT and YYEEEE. With 4 bases clipped from V and 0 bases from J, the junction kept 9 bases outside the gene matches. The CDR3 has 16 amino acids. The CDR3 nucleotides are TGTGCCAGCAGCCTGGAGTGGACAGGCCTGAACACTGAAGCTTTCTTT. It codes for CASSLEWTGLNTEAFF.

The chain employs TRBV5-1 and TRBJ2-2, with D maybe TRBD2 (5 bases). V lost 1 base and J 5 bases, leaving 9 bases between the germline ends. This CDR3 has 14 amino acids. Per the germline V gene, CDR1 is SGHRS and CDR2 is YFSETQ. This CDR3 reads CASSLREWTGELFF. CDR3 sequence (DNA): TGCGCCAGCAGCTTGAGGGAGTGGACCGGGGAGCTGTTTTTT. The variable domain in full, completed from reference TRBV5-1 and TRBJ2-2, reads KAGVTQTPRYLIKTRGQQVTLSCSPISGHRSVSWYQQTPGQGLQFLFEYFSETQRNKGNFPGRFSGRQFSNSRSEMNVSTLELGDSALYLCASSLREWTGELFFGEGSRLTVL.

The chain combines TRBV24-1 with TRBJ2-2; 9 nucleotides match TRBD1. CDR1 and CDR2 (germline): KGHDR, SFDVKD. The CDR3 is 16 residues long. V was clipped by 4 bases and J by 2 bases; unmatched bases: 4. The CDR3: CATSDPGQGNTGELFF. The CDR3 DNA sequence: TGTGCCACCAGTGACCCGGGACAGGGCAACACCGGGGAGCTGTTTTTT.

The chain recombines TRBV19 with TRBJ1-2; D not certain. The CDR3 has 13 residues. CDR1 LNHDA and CDR2 SQIVND come from the germline V gene (reference sequence). V lost 4 bases, J lost 4 bases, and 10 bases lay in between. CDR3 loop: CASSTMGSYGYTF. The CDR3 nucleotides are TGTGCCAGTAGTACAATGGGGAGCTATGGCTACACCTTC.

V gene TRBV19 combines with J gene TRBJ2-6; 11 nucleotides match TRBD1. V lost 4 bases to trimming and J lost 0 bases; unmatched junction nucleotides: 2. This CDR3 comprises 17 residues. CDR1 LNHDA and CDR2 SQIVND come from the germline V gene (reference sequence). CDR3 residues: CASSRGTGGSGANVLTF. Here the CDR3 DNA reads TGTGCCAGTAGTAGAGGGACAGGGGGCTCTGGGGCCAACGTCCTGACTTTC.

This clone has just one count. The V gene is TRBV27, the J gene TRBJ2-7, with TRBD2 as a possible D gene (7 bases). The CDR3 spans 17 residues. From germline, CDR1 is MNHEY and CDR2 SMNVEV (reference sequence). V was shortened by 2 bases and J by 0 bases, with 17 bases between the two germline ends. CDR3 DNA: TGTGCCAGCAGTTTACGGTGGCGGGGGCCAAGCTCCTACGAGCAGTACTTC. Amino acid sequence: CASSLRWRGPSSYEQYF.

The chain uses TRBV2 and TRBJ2-7, with TRBD1 matching over 7 bases. In germline, CDR1 is SNHLY, CDR2 FYNNEI. CDR3 size: 14 residues. Germline trimming cut 6 bases from V and 1 base from J; bases unmatched to any gene: 6. The CDR3 sequence is CASSMGQLSYEQYF. CDR3 in DNA: TGTGCCAGCAGCATGGGACAGCTTTCCTACGAGCAGTACTTC.

The chain links TRBV10-1 to TRBJ2-2; 7 bases align to TRBD1. The CDR3 has 13 residues. The junction had 1 base not matched to a gene; V was cut back by 8 bases and J by 1 base. Looked up from germline, CDR1 is WNHNN and CDR2 is SYGVQD (reference sequence). The CDR3 here is CASRQGNTGELFF. The DNA of the CDR3 is TGCGCCAGCCGACAGGGGAACACCGGGGAGCTGTTTTTT.

This clone was detected once. The V and J genes are TRBV28 and TRBJ1-3; D gene uncertain. Germline V CDR1 and CDR2: MDHEN, SYDVKM. This CDR3 is 15 amino acids long. Trimming shortened V by 6 bases and J by 0 bases, and 12 bases separated the two germline ends. The CDR3 loop reads CASRSPGNSGNTIYF. Here the CDR3 DNA reads TGTGCCAGCAGGTCTCCCGGGAACTCTGGAAACACCATATATTTT.

The genes are TRBV5-1 and TRBJ1-3, with D perhaps matching TRBD1 (5 bases). Germline V gene sequence: CDR1 SGHRS, CDR2 YFSETQ. This CDR3 contains 16 residues. With 0 bases removed from V and 0 bases from J, the gap between germline ends came to 10 bases. CDR3: CASSLGSTASGNTIYF. In DNA, the CDR3 is TGCGCCAGCAGCTTGGGGTCGACAGCCTCTGGAAACACCATATATTTT. The variable domain in full, with the rest retrieved from reference TRBV5-1 and TRBJ1-3, is KAGVTQTPRYLIKTRGQQVTLSCSPISGHRSVSWYQQTPGQGLQFLFEYFSETQRNKGNFPGRFSGRQFSNSRSEMNVSTLELGDSALYLCASSLGSTASGNTIYFGEGSWLTVV.

This chain uses TRBV28 with TRBJ2-2; 10 positions match TRBD2. CDR1 and CDR2 from the germline V gene are MDHEN and SYDVKM. Germline trimming cut 10 bases from V and 4 bases from J; bases unmatched to any gene: 15. The CDR3 sequence is 17 residues long. The CDR3 reads CATKSLAGLAFTGELFF. Here the CDR3 DNA reads TGTGCCACTAAATCGCTCGCGGGACTAGCGTTCACCGGGGAGCTGTTTTTT.

This chain uses TRBV3-1 (or the pseudogene TRBV3-2) with TRBJ2-7; D call uncertain. V was cut by 4 bases and J by 6 bases, with 16 bases left in between. Germline values: CDR1 LGHDT, CDR2 YNNKEL (reference sequence). The CDR3 has 14 residues. CDR3 in DNA: TGTGCCAGCAGCCCCATCGGAGCGACCCCCGAGCAGTACTTC. Amino acids: CASSPIGATPEQYF.

The rearrangement links TRBV18 to TRBJ2-3; 10 nucleotides line up with TRBD1. The CDR3 length is 16 residues. V gave up 3 bases and J gave up 6 bases; unmatched junction bases: 9. Germline CDR1 reads KGHSH; CDR2 reads LQKENI. CDR3 nucleotide sequence: TGTGCCAGCTCACCGCCACGACAGGGGGCGGCGGATACGCAGTATTTT. Translation: CASSPPRQGAADTQYF.

The V call is TRBV28, the J call TRBJ1-3; D may be TRBD1 (6 bases). Germline V lookup: CDR1 MDHEN, CDR2 SYDVKM. CDR3 size: 18 residues. V was trimmed by 5 bases and J by 2 bases, leaving 22 bases between them. CDR3 region: CASSPSLPGARTGNTIYF. As DNA, the CDR3 is TGTGCCAGCAGTCCCTCCCTTCCAGGGGCCAGGACTGGAAACACCATATATTTT.

For the CDR3, the DNA is TGTGCCAGCAGTTGGACAGGGGGGATCTCCAACACTGAAGCTTTCTTT. Its protein product is CASSWTGGISNTEAFF. This sequence joins TRBV6-5 and TRBJ1-1; 10 positions match TRBD1. J gave up 2 bases and V 4 bases, and 7 bases lay outside the gene matches. CDR1 is MNHEY, CDR2 SVGAGI, per germline. The CDR3 covers 16 residues.

The chain carries TRBV7-9 and TRBJ2-1, with D maybe TRBD2 (5 bases). The germline V gene encodes CDR1 SEHNR and CDR2 FQNEAQ (reference sequence). The CDR3 loop spans 16 amino acids. Trimming took 5 bases from V and 0 from J, leaving 14 bases between them. CDR3 DNA sequence: TGTGCCAGCAGCCCAGTTTCGGGAAGCTCCTACAATGAGCAGTTCTTC. It yields the protein CASSPVSGSSYNEQFF.